This TCR beta chain derives from a study of blood T cell repertoires in COVID-19. On the study more broadly: Sites in the United States, Italy and Spain provided acute and convalescent COVID-19 samples.

Patients in Seattle were enrolled during active infection, then followed longitudinally. The germline V gene has CDR1 ENHRY and CDR2 SYGVKD. The J segment lost 6 bases and the V segment lost 6 bases, leaving 11 bases of the junction unmatched. The CDR3 runs 15 residues. Per the original data handling: Amplification of reference gene primers provided the estimated nucleated cell counts. Clones were read by immunoSEQ multiplex PCR, and TCRdb kept only the in-frame ones, dropping some. That table supplies the V and J calls and clone size; D and trimming were determined from the DNA. The sample carries 150,000 or so clones, over 75% recorded once.

The sequence came from a man aged 18 to 29 with COVID-19, enrolled during active disease. Sequencing was performed on peripheral blood. The chain has TRBV10-3 and TRBJ2-3, with TRBD1 matching over 8 bases. CDR3 nucleotide sequence: TGTGCCATCAGGTGGGGACAGGCCGCCGGCGATACGCAGTATTTT. Translated, it gives CAIRWGQAAGDTQYF.